One and the same sample provided the 26 T cell receptor beta chains below, sequenced in a study of beta chain features in type 1 diabetes. The study reverse transcribed the entire isolated RNA, so it sequenced expressed TCRB transcripts. Method: immunoSEQ multiplex PCR; TCRdb's copy keeps in-frame clones and lacks some. Found here are over 100,000 clones, around 40% of them singletons; the top ten hold over 0.05%. Sample: stem cell memory CD4+ T cells from blood. The receptors were gathered from a woman in her late teens or twenties in good health.

This clone has just a few counts. The chain carries TRBV29-1 and TRBJ2-5; 9 bases fit TRBD2. The CDR3 extends over 14 amino acids. CDR1 is SQVTM and CDR2 is ANQGSEA in the germline V gene. J gave up 5 bases and V 4 bases, and 8 bases lay outside the gene matches. The CDR3 nucleotides read TGCAGCGTTGGAGAGCGGGGGGTCCGGGAGACCCAGTACTTC. Protein product: CSVGERGVRETQYF.

The chain uses TRBV6-5 and TRBJ1-2, with 11 bases lining up with TRBD1. The germline gives CDR1 MNHEY, CDR2 SVGAGI. J gave up 7 bases and V 5 bases, and 6 bases lay outside the gene matches. This CDR3 spans 14 amino acids. CDR3 sequence: CASSRTGGSLGYTF. CDR3 DNA sequence: TGTGCCAGCAGTCGGACAGGGGGCAGTCTTGGCTACACCTTC.

The chain joins TRBV6-5 to TRBJ2-2, with 8 bases matching TRBD1. This CDR3 is 16 amino acids long. Germline CDR1 MNHEY, CDR2 SVGAGI. The trim removed 2 bases at V and 6 bases at J, leaving 8 bases unmatched. The chain's CDR3 is CASSYIWETGAGELFF. The CDR3 DNA follows: TGTGCCAGCAGTTACATCTGGGAGACAGGGGCCGGGGAGCTGTTTTTT.

The chain employs TRBV9 and TRBJ2-3, with 8 bases fitting TRBD2. With 0 bases clipped from V and 1 base from J, the junction kept 1 base outside the gene matches. The CDR3 totals 15 residues. The V gene's germline CDR1 is SGDLS and CDR2 YYNGEE. CDR3 region: CASSVAGRGTDTQYF. Here the CDR3 DNA reads TGTGCCAGCAGCGTAGCCGGGAGGGGCACAGATACGCAGTATTTT.

V usage is TRBV30 and J usage is TRBJ2-7, with TRBD2 matching 8 bases. Germline CDR1 is GTSNPN and CDR2 is SVGIG (reference sequence). CDR3 size: 14 residues. The ends lost 0 bases at V and 7 bases at J; junction bases unmatched: 8. CDR3 bases: TGTGCCTGGAGTGTACCGGGCCCGGGGGGGGAGCAGTACTTC. This gives the protein CAWSVPGPGGEQYF.

The chain couples TRBV7-9 to TRBJ2-7; D might be TRBD1 (5 bases). V was shortened by 3 bases and J by 4 bases, with 10 bases between the two germline ends. This CDR3 is 13 amino acids long. Germline V gene data show CDR1 as SEHNR and CDR2 as FQNEAQ (reference sequence). This CDR3 reads CASSFRGGYEQYF. CDR3 DNA: TGTGCCAGCAGCTTTAGGGGCGGATACGAGCAGTACTTC.

This clone was detected a few times. The chain recombines TRBV7-9 with TRBJ2-1; 10 bases are shared with TRBD1. Germline CDR1 reads SEHNR; CDR2 reads FQNEAQ (reference sequence). V lost 5 bases to trimming and J lost 6 bases; unmatched junction nucleotides: 4. CDR3 size: 14 residues. CDR3 in DNA: TGTGCCAGCAGCATGGGACAGGGGATCAATGAGCAGTTCTTC. Protein product: CASSMGQGINEQFF.

In this sample, this clone turned up a few times. The rearrangement uses TRBV13 and TRBJ2-7, with TRBD1 matching 8 bases. Trimming took 2 bases from V and 2 from J; bases not matched to a gene: 11. The CDR3 loop spans 17 amino acids. The V gene's germline CDR1 is PRHDT and CDR2 FYEKMQ (reference sequence). In DNA, the CDR3 is TGTGCCAGCAGCTTAACTCTTGGGACAGGATCTACCTACGAGCAGTACTTC. Translated, it gives CASSLTLGTGSTYEQYF. The whole variable domain, filled in from reference TRBV13 and TRBJ2-7, reads AAGVIQSPRHLIKEKRETATLKCYPIPRHDTVYWYQQGPGQDPQFLISFYEKMQSDKGSIPDRFSAQQFSDYHSELNMSSLELGDSALYFCASSLTLGTGSTYEQYFGPGTRLTVT.

The V and J genes are TRBV7-8 and TRBJ1-1, with D hard to call. Germline CDR1 is SGHVS and CDR2 is FQNEAQ. This CDR3 is built from 14 residues. V dropped 5 bases and J dropped 11 bases, with 21 bases sitting between them. CDR3 in amino acids: CASSLERGQVGAFF. CDR3 DNA sequence: TGTGCCAGCAGCCTGGAACGGGGTCAAGTAGGGGCTTTCTTT.

This chain's CDR3 is CAIKPTDSYEQYF. Written as DNA, the CDR3 is TGTGCCATCAAACCGACAGACTCCTACGAGCAGTACTTC. The chain recombines TRBV10-3 with TRBJ2-7, with D tentatively TRBD1 (5 bases). V shed 7 bases and J shed 0 bases, with 10 bases lying between them. The CDR3 is 13 amino acids. Per the germline V gene, CDR1 is ENHRY and CDR2 is SYGVKD.

This clone was found a few times. V is TRBV4-3 and J is TRBJ1-2; 8 bases match TRBD1. Germline V lookup: CDR1 LGHNA, CDR2 YSLEER. The V and J ends lost 3 bases and 2 bases, in that order; junction bases with no gene match: 5. The CDR3 is made up of 15 amino acids. CDR3 protein: CASSHHRGGNYGYTF. As DNA, the CDR3 is TGCGCCAGCAGCCATCACAGGGGGGGGAACTATGGCTACACCTTC.

The chain links TRBV5-6 to TRBJ2-4, with D possibly matching TRBD2 (6 bases). Trimming shortened V by 0 bases and J by 0 bases, and 13 bases separated the two germline ends. Germline V CDR1 and CDR2: SGHDT, YYEEEE. This CDR3 is built from 17 residues. The CDR3 sequence is CASSLAFWGEAKNIQYF. CDR3 coding DNA: TGTGCCAGCAGCTTGGCCTTTTGGGGGGAAGCCAAAAACATTCAGTACTTC.

This clone was seen more than once but under ten times. The chain recombines TRBV9 with TRBJ1-2, with TRBD1 matching 7 bases. The V segment lost 0 bases and the J segment 5 bases; nucleotides outside the gene matches: 7. The CDR3 sequence is 15 residues long. Germline V gives CDR1 SGDLS, CDR2 YYNGEE. The CDR3 DNA reads TGTGCCAGCAGCGTAGGGGGGACAGACAATTATGGCTACACCTTC. As protein: CASSVGGTDNYGYTF. Complete variable domain (other parts from reference TRBV9 and TRBJ1-2): DSGVTQTPKHLITATGQRVTLRCSPRSGDLSVYWYQQSLDQGLQFLIQYYNGEERAKGNILERFSAQQFPDLHSELNLSSLELGDSALYFCASSVGGTDNYGYTFGSGTRLTVV.

The sample holds a few counts of this clone. This chain links TRBV14 with TRBJ2-7; 7 bases align to TRBD2. The CDR3 loop spans 17 amino acids. Germline V gene sequence: CDR1 SGHDN, CDR2 FVKESK. The ends lost 3 bases at V and 5 bases at J; junction bases unmatched: 16. The chain's CDR3 is CASSHRLAAFGYHEQYF. The CDR3 DNA reads TGTGCCAGCAGCCACCGACTAGCTGCCTTTGGATACCACGAGCAGTACTTC.

This clone has just a few counts. This rearrangement joins TRBV7-8 to TRBJ2-3; the match to TRBD2 covers 11 bases. Germline V gene data show CDR1 as SGHVS and CDR2 as FQNEAQ. J was trimmed by 7 bases and V by 5 bases; bases with no gene match: 5. The CDR3 has 14 residues. CDR3 sequence reads: CASSLSGRANTQYF. CDR3 in DNA: TGTGCCAGCAGCCTTAGCGGGAGGGCAAATACGCAGTATTTT.

The rearrangement uses TRBV5-1 and TRBJ2-1, with D perhaps matching TRBD1 (6 bases). The ends were cut back, 2 bases at V and 2 bases at J, with 14 bases in the middle. The CDR3 length is 16 residues. Per the germline V gene, CDR1 is SGHRS and CDR2 is YFSETQ. The CDR3 region is CASSFSPQGTYNEQFF. CDR3 bases: TGCGCCAGCAGCTTTTCGCCCCAGGGGACCTACAATGAGCAGTTCTTC.

V gene TRBV7-2 combines with J gene TRBJ2-5; 8 nucleotides match TRBD2. Germline CDR1 reads SGHTA; CDR2 reads FQGNSA. J lost 5 bases, V lost 0 bases, and 17 bases had no gene match. The CDR3 is made up of 19 amino acids. CDR3 coding DNA: TGTGCCAGCAGCTTAGCGCGGGTTATACCAGCGGGAGTTGCGGAGACCCAGTACTTC. It is translated as CASSLARVIPAGVAETQYF.

This clone showed up just a few times. The rearrangement uses TRBV9 and TRBJ2-1, with TRBD2 matching over 9 bases. V shed 4 bases, J shed 3 bases, and the junction held 8 bases outside the gene matches. CDR1 is SGDLS, CDR2 YYNGEE, per germline. This CDR3 is built from 16 residues. The chain's CDR3 is CASSLLSGSLYNEQFF. In DNA form, the CDR3 reads TGTGCCAGCAGCTTACTTAGCGGGAGCCTCTACAATGAGCAGTTCTTC.

CDR3 residues: CASSPYPWDSSYGYTF. The CDR3 DNA reads TGTGCCAGCAGCCCCTACCCCTGGGACAGCTCCTATGGCTACACCTTC. The V gene is TRBV4-2, the J gene TRBJ1-2; 7 positions match TRBD1. J gave up 4 bases and V 4 bases, and 12 bases lay outside the gene matches. The CDR3 has 16 amino acids. CDR1 is LGHNA, CDR2 YNFKEQ, per germline.

This chain connects TRBV11-2 to TRBJ2-1, with D tentatively TRBD1 (7 bases). Trimming removed 5 bases at V and 6 bases at J, with 20 bases between. CDR3 length equals 16 residues. Germline CDR1 reads SGHAT; CDR2 reads FQNNGV. Written as DNA, the CDR3 is TGTGCCAGCAGCCTCTTGGGGGGACAGATATTCAATGAGCAGTTCTTC. Amino acid sequence: CASSLLGGQIFNEQFF.

The chain joins TRBV5-1 to TRBJ1-1, with a tentative D call TRBD1 (5 bases). Trimming stripped 3 bases from V and 0 bases from J, with 12 bases between. The CDR3 length is 15 residues. Germline-derived CDR1 and CDR2 are SGHRS and YFSETQ. The CDR3 sequence is CASSSGQNMNTEAFF. In DNA, the CDR3 is TGCGCCAGCAGCTCAGGACAAAACATGAACACTGAAGCTTTCTTT.

The CDR3 DNA reads TGTGCCAGCAGCCAAACGGGGGTGGGTGAAGCTTTCTTT. Its protein product is CASSQTGVGEAFF. The chain employs TRBV14 and TRBJ1-1, with TRBD1 as a possible D gene (5 bases). CDR1 SGHDN and CDR2 FVKESK come from the germline V gene. This CDR3 spans 13 amino acids. Trimming took 2 bases from V and 7 from J, leaving 11 bases between them.

This clone was seen a handful of times. The chain has TRBV7-9 and TRBJ2-7; 13 bases are shared with TRBD2. The germline V gene has CDR1 SEHNR and CDR2 FQNEAQ (reference sequence). This CDR3 is 15 amino acids long. The DNA of the CDR3 is TGTTCGACTAGCGGGAGGTTCCAACCTTCCTACGAGCAGTACTTC. The encoded protein is CSTSGRFQPSYEQYF.

This clone was detected a few times. This sequence joins TRBV7-9 and TRBJ2-5, with TRBD2 as a possible D gene (6 bases). Germline V gene sequence: CDR1 SEHNR, CDR2 FQNEAQ (reference sequence). Trimming shortened V by 8 bases and J by 11 bases, and 9 bases separated the two germline ends. CDR3 length equals 9 residues. The CDR3, as DNA: TGTGCCAGCGGGACTTTGCAGTACTTC. It specifies CASGTLQYF.

The rearrangement joins TRBV7-9 to TRBJ2-4, with D tentatively TRBD1 (5 bases). With 1 base removed from V and 8 bases from J, the gap between germline ends came to 9 bases. CDR1 is SEHNR and CDR2 is FQNEAQ in the germline V gene (reference sequence). The CDR3 loop spans 13 amino acids. The CDR3 DNA reads TGTGCCAGCAGCTTAGGGTGGGGCGACATTCAGTACTTC. It codes for CASSLGWGDIQYF.

The chain combines TRBV7-9 with TRBJ2-5; TRBD1 agrees at 7 bases. The trim removed 1 base at V and 5 bases at J, leaving 1 base unmatched. The germline V gene has CDR1 SEHNR and CDR2 FQNEAQ (reference sequence). This CDR3 is 13 amino acids long. The CDR3 coding sequence is TGTGCCAGCAGCTTAGTGACAGGGGAGACCCAGTACTTC. As protein: CASSLVTGETQYF. Filled out from reference TRBV7-9 and TRBJ2-5, the complete variable domain reads DTGVSQNPRHKITKRGQNVTFRCDPISEHNRLYWYRQTLGQGPEFLTYFQNEAQLEKSRLLSDRFSAERPKGSFSTLEIQRTEQGDSAMYLCASSLVTGETQYFGPGTRLLVL.